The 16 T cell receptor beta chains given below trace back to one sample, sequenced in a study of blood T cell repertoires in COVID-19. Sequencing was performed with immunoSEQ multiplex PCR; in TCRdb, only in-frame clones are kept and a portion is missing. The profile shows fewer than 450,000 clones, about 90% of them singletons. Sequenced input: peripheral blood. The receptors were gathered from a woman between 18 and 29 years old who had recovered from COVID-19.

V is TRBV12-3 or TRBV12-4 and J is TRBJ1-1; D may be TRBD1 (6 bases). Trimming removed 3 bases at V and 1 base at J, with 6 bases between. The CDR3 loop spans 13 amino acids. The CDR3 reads CASSLGANTEAFF. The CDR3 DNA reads TGTGCCAGCAGTTTGGGGGCGAACACTGAAGCTTTCTTT.

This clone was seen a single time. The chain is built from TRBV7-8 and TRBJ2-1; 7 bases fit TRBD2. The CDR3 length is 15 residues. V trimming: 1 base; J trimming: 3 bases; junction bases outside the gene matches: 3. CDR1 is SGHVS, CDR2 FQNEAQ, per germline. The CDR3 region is CASSLVASGYNEQFF. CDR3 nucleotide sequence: TGTGCCAGCAGCTTAGTAGCTAGCGGCTACAATGAGCAGTTCTTC. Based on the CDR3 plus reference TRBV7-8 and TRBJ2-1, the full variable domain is GAGVSQSPRYKVAKRGQDVALRCDPISGHVSLFWYQQALGQGPEFLTYFQNEAQLDKSGLPSDRFFAERPEGSVSTLKIQRTQQEDSAVYLCASSLVASGYNEQFFGPGTRLTVL.

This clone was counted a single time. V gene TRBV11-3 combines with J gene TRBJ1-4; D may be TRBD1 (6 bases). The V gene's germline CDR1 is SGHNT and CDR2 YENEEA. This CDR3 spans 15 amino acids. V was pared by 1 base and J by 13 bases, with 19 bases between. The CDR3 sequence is CASSLGGQPVGGLFF. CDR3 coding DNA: TGTGCCAGCAGCTTAGGCGGACAGCCAGTTGGGGGACTGTTTTTT.

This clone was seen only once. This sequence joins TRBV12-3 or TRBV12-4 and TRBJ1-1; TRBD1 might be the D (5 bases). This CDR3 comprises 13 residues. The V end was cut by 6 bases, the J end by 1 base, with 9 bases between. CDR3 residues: CASRDSPNTEAFF. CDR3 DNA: TGTGCCAGCAGAGACAGCCCGAACACTGAAGCTTTCTTT.

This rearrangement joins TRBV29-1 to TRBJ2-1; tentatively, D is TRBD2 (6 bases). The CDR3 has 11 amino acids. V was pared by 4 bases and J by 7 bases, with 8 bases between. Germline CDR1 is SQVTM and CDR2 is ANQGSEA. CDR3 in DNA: TGCAGCGTTGTGGGGAGGAATGAGCAGTTCTTC. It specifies CSVVGRNEQFF.

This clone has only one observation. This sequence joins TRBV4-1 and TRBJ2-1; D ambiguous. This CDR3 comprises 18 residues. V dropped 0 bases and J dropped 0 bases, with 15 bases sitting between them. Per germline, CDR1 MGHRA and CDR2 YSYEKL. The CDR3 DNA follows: TGCGCCAGCAGCCAAGATAGGTCAGGCCAGACCTCCTACAATGAGCAGTTCTTC. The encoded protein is CASSQDRSGQTSYNEQFF.

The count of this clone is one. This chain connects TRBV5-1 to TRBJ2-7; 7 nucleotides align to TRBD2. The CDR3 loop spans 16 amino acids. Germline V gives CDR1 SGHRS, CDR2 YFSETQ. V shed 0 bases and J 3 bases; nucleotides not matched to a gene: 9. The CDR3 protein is CASSLVGRELHYEQYV. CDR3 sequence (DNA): TGCGCCAGCAGCTTGGTGGGGCGGGAGTTACACTACGAGCAGTACGTC.

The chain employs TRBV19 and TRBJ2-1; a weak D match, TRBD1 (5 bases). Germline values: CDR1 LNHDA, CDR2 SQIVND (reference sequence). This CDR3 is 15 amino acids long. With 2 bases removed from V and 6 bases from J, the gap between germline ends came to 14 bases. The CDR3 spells CASSIKVVQGNEQFF. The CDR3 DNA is TGTGCCAGTAGTATAAAGGTGGTTCAGGGCAATGAGCAGTTCTTC.

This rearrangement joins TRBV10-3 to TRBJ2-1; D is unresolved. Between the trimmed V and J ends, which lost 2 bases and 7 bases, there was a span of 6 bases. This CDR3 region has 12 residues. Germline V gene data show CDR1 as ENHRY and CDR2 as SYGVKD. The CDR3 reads CAISEVRNEQFF. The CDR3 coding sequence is TGTGCCATCAGTGAGGTTAGAAATGAGCAGTTCTTC.

CDR3 coding DNA: TGTGCCAGACAGGGTTCACCCCTTAATATAAAGATTCTTTATAATTCACCCCTCCACTTT. Protein: CARQGSPLNIKILYNSPLHF. This sequence joins TRBV6-4 and TRBJ1-6; tentatively, D is TRBD1 (6 bases). V lost 9 bases to trimming and J lost 4 bases, with 31 bases between them. Germline assignment: CDR1 MRHNA and CDR2 SNTAGT. The CDR3 spans 20 residues.

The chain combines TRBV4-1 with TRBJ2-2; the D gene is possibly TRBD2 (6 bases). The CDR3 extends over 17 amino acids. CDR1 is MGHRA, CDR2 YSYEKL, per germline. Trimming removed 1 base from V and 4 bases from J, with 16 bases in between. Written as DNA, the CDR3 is TGCGCCAGCAGCCAAGCTGGGTCGGGAGCGGTCACCGGGGAGCTGTTTTTT. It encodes CASSQAGSGAVTGELFF.

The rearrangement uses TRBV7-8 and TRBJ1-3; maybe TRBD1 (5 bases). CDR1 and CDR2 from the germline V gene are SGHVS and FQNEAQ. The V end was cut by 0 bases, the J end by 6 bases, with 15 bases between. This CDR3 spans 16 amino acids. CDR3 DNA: TGTGCCAGCAGCTTAGCGCAGGGTATTTTGGCAAACACCATATATTTT. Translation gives CASSLAQGILANTIYF.

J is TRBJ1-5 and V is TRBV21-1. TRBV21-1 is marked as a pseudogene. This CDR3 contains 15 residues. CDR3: CASSKVRGSSQPQHF. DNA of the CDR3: TGTGCCAGCAGCAAAGTTAGAGGGTCTAGTCAGCCCCAGCATTTT.

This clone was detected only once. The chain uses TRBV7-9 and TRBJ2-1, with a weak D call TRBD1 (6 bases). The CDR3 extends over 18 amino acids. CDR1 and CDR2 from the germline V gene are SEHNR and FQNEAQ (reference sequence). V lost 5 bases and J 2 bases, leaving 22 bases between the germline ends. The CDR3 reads CASSPGQGTRRPYNEQFF. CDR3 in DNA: TGTGCCAGCAGCCCCGGGCAGGGGACGCGGAGGCCCTACAATGAGCAGTTCTTC.

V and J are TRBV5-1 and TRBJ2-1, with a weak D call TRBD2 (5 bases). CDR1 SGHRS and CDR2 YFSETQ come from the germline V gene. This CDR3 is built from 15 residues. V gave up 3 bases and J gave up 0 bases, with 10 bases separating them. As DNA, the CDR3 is TGCGCCAGCAGCTCAATCGGAGGCTCCTACAATGAGCAGTTCTTC. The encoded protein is CASSSIGGSYNEQFF.

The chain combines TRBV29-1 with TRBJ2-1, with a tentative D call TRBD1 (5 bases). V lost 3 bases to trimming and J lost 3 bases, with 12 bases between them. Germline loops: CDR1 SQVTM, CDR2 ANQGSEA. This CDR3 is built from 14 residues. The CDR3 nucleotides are TGCAGCGTTGATGTACAGGCCTACTACAATGAGCAGTTCTTC. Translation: CSVDVQAYYNEQFF.